The rows below give T cell receptor beta chains drawn from one sample of a study of Ad26.COV2.S vaccination and SARS-CoV-2 variants. The method was immunoSEQ multiplex PCR; TCRdb's version includes in-frame clones alone and lacks a portion of them. Of about 400,000 clones in the sample, about 91% were seen once. The sequencing used peripheral blood, collected in a trial of Ad26.COV2.S vaccine versus placebo. Every receptor here comes from a person between 18 and 60 years old who received the Ad26.COV2.S COVID-19 vaccine or a placebo. CDR3s include the opening cysteine and the closing phenylalanine or tryptophan. The D gene is left open where the match is weak. The listing skips clone size in some rows; elsewhere it reads once, few, many or a size class.

v_gene: TRBV10-2
abundance: -
d_gene: -
j_gene: TRBJ2-1
len: 12
CDR3nt: TGCGCCAGCAGTGATCCCCCCAGGGCCCAGTTCTTC
CDR3aa: CASSDPPRAQFF

v_gene: TRBV12-3/TRBV12-4
abundance: -
d_gene: TRBD1
j_gene: TRBJ1-1
len: 13
CDR3nt: TGTGCCAGCAGTTGGACAGGGGGGAGTGAAGCTTTCTTT
CDR3aa: CASSWTGGSEAFF

v_gene: TRBV6-1
abundance: -
d_gene: -
j_gene: TRBJ1-5
len: 14
CDR3nt: TGTGCCAGCAGTGAAAGACCCCGCGATCAGCCCCAGCATTTT
CDR3aa: CASSERPRDQPQHF

v_gene: TRBV5-4
abundance: -
d_gene: TRBD1
j_gene: TRBJ2-3
len: 15
CDR3nt: TGTGCCAGCAGCATCCGGGACACCAGGGGGGATACGCAGTATTTT
CDR3aa: CASSIRDTRGDTQYF

v_gene: TRBV15
abundance: once
d_gene: -
j_gene: TRBJ2-5
len: 15
CDR3nt: TGTGCCACCAGCAGGGGAAGGACTACCCAAGAGACCCAGTACTTC
CDR3aa: CATSRGRTTQETQYF

v_gene: TRBV28
abundance: -
d_gene: TRBD1
j_gene: TRBJ2-3
len: 15
CDR3nt: TGTGCCAGCAGCCTTCCCGGGACAGGGGCCGATACGCAGTATTTT
CDR3aa: CASSLPGTGADTQYF

v_gene: TRBV6-5
abundance: once
d_gene: TRBD1
j_gene: TRBJ1-5
len: 13
CDR3nt: TGTGCCAGTACAGGGGACATCGATCAGCCCCAGCATTTT
CDR3aa: CASTGDIDQPQHF

v_gene: TRBV7-9
abundance: -
d_gene: TRBD1
j_gene: TRBJ1-4
len: 14
CDR3nt: TGTGCCAGCAGCTTAGCCACAGGGGGTGAAAAACTGTTTTTT
CDR3aa: CASSLATGGEKLFF

v_gene: TRBV12-3/TRBV12-4
abundance: -
d_gene: TRBD2
j_gene: TRBJ2-1
len: 12
CDR3nt: TGTGCCAGCAGTTCGGGGCGGGAGGAGCAGTTCTTC
CDR3aa: CASSSGREEQFF

v_gene: TRBV28
abundance: once
d_gene: -
j_gene: TRBJ1-1
len: 14
CDR3nt: TGTGCCAGCAGTTCGGGACAAAGGAACACTGAAGCTTTCTTT
CDR3aa: CASSSGQRNTEAFF

v_gene: TRBV6-5
abundance: -
d_gene: TRBD1
j_gene: TRBJ2-7
len: 14
CDR3nt: TGTGCCAGCAGTTACCGACAGGGAACCTACGAGCAGTACTTC
CDR3aa: CASSYRQGTYEQYF

v_gene: TRBV9
abundance: -
d_gene: -
j_gene: TRBJ2-3
len: 14
CDR3nt: TGTGCCAGCAGCATGAGCGGGAGCACAGATACGCAGTATTTT
CDR3aa: CASSMSGSTDTQYF

v_gene: TRBV23-1
abundance: -
d_gene: TRBD1
j_gene: TRBJ2-7
len: 15
CDR3nt: TGCGCCAGCAGTCGACCGGGACAGGGTATCTACGAGCAGTACTTC
CDR3aa: CASSRPGQGIYEQYF